The clone carrying this T cell receptor (beta chain) has ten or more counts. The antigen is unknown. This sample was taken from a study of T cells in Graves' hyperthyroidism and ophthalmopathy. Points from the study as a whole: Ophthalmopathy and stable hyperthyroidism were told apart by a 13 V-J model.

RNA transcripts yielded amplified TCR beta CDR3 regions. Carried out on the TCR CDR3, a first-round RT-PCR used the HTBI primer set. One entry per CDR3 protein results from TCRdb running MiXCR on the multiplex PCR reads. Of about 410,000 distinct CDR3 sequences in the sample, roughly 14% are singletons; the top ten hold around 14%. The germline CDR1 and CDR2 sequences are MNHEY and SMNVEV (reference sequence). V shed 8 bases and J shed 4 bases, with 20 bases lying between them. CDR3 length: 15 residues. Disease lasting under 3 months, a NOSPECS grade of at least 4, and a Clinical Activity Score of at least 3 were features of the ophthalmopathy patients. Diagnostic assessment was based on clinical symptoms, serum thyroxine and TRAb, thyroid ultrasound and orbital computed tomography. It was 10 ml of fresh peripheral blood that supplied the PBMCs.

This receptor was taken from a man between 18 and 35 years old with Graves' ophthalmopathy. Sequencing was performed on blood. The chain links TRBV27 to TRBJ1-2, with D unclear. In DNA form, the CDR3 reads TGTGCCAGCCGCCCTGGGAGTATCCCCTCCTATGGCTACACCTTC. This translates into CASRPGSIPSYGYTF.